The clone carrying this TCR beta chain was recorded at least ten times. Having ophthalmopathy, the donors showed moderate-to-severe activity, CAS ≥3 and NOSPECS ≥4, with disease lasting under 3 months. This sample was included in a study of Graves' ophthalmopathy and Graves' hyperthyroidism. The sequenced template was RNA, covering the TCR beta CDR3 region. First-round RT-PCR employed HTBI primers, with a second-round multiplex PCR after it. TCRdb redid the calling of the multiplex PCR reads with MiXCR, one entry per CDR3 protein. The sample consists of 200,000 to 250,000 distinct CDR3 sequences, 20% to 25% of them appearing once. The sequenced material came from peripheral blood. The clonotype comes from a woman aged 45 to 65 with Graves' ophthalmopathy.

The DNA of the CDR3 is TGTGCCAGCAGGGCGACCCAAACTGAAGCTTTCTTT. Protein sequence: CASRATQTEAFF. The chain is built from TRBV12-3 or TRBV12-4 and TRBJ1-1, with D uncertain. Trimming cost V 6 bases and J 5 bases, with 10 bases left between them. This CDR3 spans 12 amino acids.